One and the same sample provided the 2 T cell receptor beta chains below, sequenced in a study of cytomegalovirus exposure and HLA in healthy donors. PCR employed 60 Vbeta and 13 Jbeta primers. Data came from immunoSEQ multiplex PCR; TCRdb stores just in-frame clones and leaves some out. In the table there are around 170,000 clones, approximately 71% of which are singletons. Sequenced sample: PBMCs. Source of these receptors: a girl aged 5-17 years in good health and CMV-seronegative.

DNA of the CDR3: TGTGCCTGGAACAAAATAAGGAGCGGGGGGGCCGCTGGCGGGGAGCTGTTTTTT. Protein product: CAWNKIRSGGAAGGELFF. The rearrangement links TRBV30 to TRBJ2-2, with 10 positions matching TRBD2. The CDR3 runs to 18 residues. CDR1 is GTSNPN and CDR2 is SVGIG in the germline V gene (reference sequence). V shed 4 bases, J shed 7 bases, and the junction held 18 bases outside the gene matches.

The chain joins TRBV7-9 to TRBJ2-7; TRBD1 might be the D (6 bases). Looked up from germline, CDR1 is SEHNR and CDR2 is FQNEAQ (reference sequence). The V end lost 0 bases, the J end lost 0 bases, and 12 bases lay between the germline ends. This CDR3 contains 16 residues. CDR3 sequence (DNA): TGTGCCAGCAGCTTAGCTCAGGGGCTGAGCTCCTACGAGCAGTACTTC. It specifies CASSLAQGLSSYEQYF.